The 9 T cell receptor beta chains given below trace back to one sample, sequenced in a study of identical twins (dated by TCRdb to the mid-2010s). Library creation used 5' RACE. Instrument on record: Illumina HiSeq 2000. TCRdb cleaned the public reads at Q25 with fastp, built clones with MiXCR and kept in-frame beta chains. Identical CDR3 proteins give one entry, which carries the most common genes and DNA. The sample has around 340,000 distinct CDR3 sequences on record, about 12% of them singletons. The ten largest account for around 7.2% of the sample. The sample was also reused in another study, on yellow fever vaccine responses in identical twins.

Sequencing was performed on CD8+ T cells sorted from blood. These receptors were collected from a woman aged 18-35 years in good health.

This clonotype was observed a few times. The gene calls are TRBV19 and TRBJ2-7; D remains unclear. Trimming shortened V by 4 bases and J by 3 bases, and 7 bases separated the two germline ends. The germline gives CDR1 LNHDA, CDR2 SQIVND (reference sequence). The CDR3 is 12 amino acids. In DNA, the CDR3 is TGTGCCAGTAGTAATGGGGTCTACGAGCAGTACTTC. This encodes CASSNGVYEQYF.

The V gene is TRBV3-1, the J gene TRBJ2-3, with 9 bases fitting TRBD1. The CDR3 totals 16 residues. Per germline, CDR1 LGHDT and CDR2 YNNKEL (reference sequence). With 3 bases clipped from V and 2 bases from J, the junction kept 6 bases outside the gene matches. The CDR3 reads CASSQMDRGSTDTQYF. CDR3 DNA sequence: TGTGCCAGCAGCCAGATGGACAGGGGCTCCACAGATACGCAGTATTTT.

J is TRBJ2-2 and V is TRBV9; no clear D gene. CDR3 length: 15 amino acids. Germline CDR1 is SGDLS and CDR2 is YYNGEE. Trimming took 0 bases from V and 2 from J, leaving 8 bases between them. The CDR3 DNA is TGTGCCAGCAGCGTAGAAGCAGGAAACACCGGGGAGCTGTTTTTT. It translates to CASSVEAGNTGELFF.

In its sample, this clonotype was seen a few times. The chain uses TRBV19 and TRBJ1-1; possibly TRBD1 for D (6 bases). The V end was cut by 7 bases, the J end by 0 bases, with 9 bases between. CDR3 size: 13 residues. Germline CDR1 reads LNHDA; CDR2 reads SQIVND (reference sequence). The CDR3 region has the DNA TGTGCCAGTACTACAGGGTTGAACACTGAAGCTTTCTTT. It encodes CASTTGLNTEAFF.

In regard to this clonotype: Since a much larger clone is just one base distant, this may be a read error. The V and J genes are TRBV2 and TRBJ2-5; perhaps TRBD2 as D (5 bases). The CDR3 has 11 amino acids. V dropped 7 bases and J dropped 5 bases, with 8 bases sitting between them. CDR1 SNHLY and CDR2 FYNNEI come from the germline V gene. This chain's CDR3 is CASTPGETQYF. CDR3 sequence (DNA): TGTGCCAGCACCCCGGGGGAGACCCAGTACTTC. The whole variable domain, remainder taken from reference TRBV2 and TRBJ2-5, is EPEVTQTPSHQVTQMGQEVILRCVPISNHLYFYWYRQILGQKVEFLVSFYNNEISEKSEIFDDQFSVERPDGSNFTLKIRSTKLEDSAMYFCASTPGETQYFGPGTRLLVL.

This clonotype was observed a few times. This sequence joins TRBV28 and TRBJ2-5; D call uncertain. CDR1 and CDR2 from the germline V gene are MDHEN and SYDVKM. The CDR3 length is 14 residues. V was cut by 3 bases and J by 3 bases, with 11 bases left in between. The CDR3, as DNA: TGTGCCAGCAGTTTTTTGGCCAGTGAAGAGACCCAGTACTTC. Its translation: CASSFLASEETQYF.

Only a few counts were recorded for this clonotype. This chain connects TRBV20-1 to TRBJ2-7; TRBD1 aligns across 9 bases. J gave up 6 bases and V 3 bases, and 12 bases lay outside the gene matches. Germline V gene data show CDR1 as DFQATT and CDR2 as SNEGSKA (reference sequence). There are 15 residues in the CDR3. DNA for the CDR3: TGCAGTGCTAGCAGAGGCGGACAGGGGCCCCTCGAGCAGTACGTC. As protein: CSASRGGQGPLEQYV.

The V call is TRBV6-6, the J call TRBJ1-2, with a tentative D call TRBD1 (5 bases). V was shortened by 2 bases and J by 12 bases, with 16 bases between the two germline ends. The CDR3 has 13 residues. Germline V lookup: CDR1 MNHNY, CDR2 SVGAGI (reference sequence). The CDR3 protein is CASSYGRGDQHTF. CDR3 nucleotides: TGTGCCAGCAGTTACGGCCGCGGGGACCAGCACACCTTC.

This clonotype was seen a few times. J is TRBJ1-5 and V is TRBV9, with TRBD1 identical over 7 bases. From germline, CDR1 is SGDLS and CDR2 YYNGEE. The CDR3 has 15 amino acids. Trimming removed 4 bases from V and 4 bases from J; junction bases left unmatched: 8. CDR3 amino acids: CASSFSGTDNQPQHF. CDR3 nucleotide sequence: TGTGCCAGCAGCTTTAGTGGGACAGATAATCAGCCCCAGCATTTT.